The present T cell receptor beta chain was sequenced within a study of cytomegalovirus exposure and HLA in healthy donors (dated by TCRdb to 2016 to 2017). Concerning the study at large: An earlier analysis of roughly 500 of the donors reported approximately 300 Gb of sequence data and 100 million to 140 million unique TCR beta sequences from about 180 million T cells. About 280 gigabases of sequencing data and 75 million to 85 million unique TCR sequences made up an early release that covered around 640 HLA-typed donors. Of the roughly 420 genotyped donors, 75% to 85% were placed in the genetic ancestry cluster associated with self-reported Caucasian donors. The aim of the study was to test whether cataloging public T cell receptors could identify signatures of past pathogen exposure. The study profiled the T cell repertoires of 666 subjects by immunosequencing and related them to cytomegalovirus serostatus. In addition to the first cohort of 666 subjects, a separate validation cohort of about 120 different subjects was used. High-throughput TCR immunosequencing, statistical association of individual TCRs with disease status, and machine learning were combined to predict cytomegalovirus infection status. In a later analysis, previously published TCR beta repertoires from 550 to 700 donors were re-analyzed and high-resolution HLA genotyping was added so that TCR occurrence patterns could be studied. In the later analysis, no new phenotypic data were used to find candidate immune exposures; instead, reliance was placed on TCR beta sequences and their occurrence across donors. An earlier analysis of approximately 630 of the donors applied high-throughput TCR beta sequencing to assess whether each TCR beta V gene segment acted as functional or pseudogenic. Donor age, sex, ethnicity and CMV serostatus were compiled alongside the repertoire data. In a later genetic analysis, genome-wide SNP genotypes for about three fifths of the 666 donors were used, and that subset was treated as a discovery cohort. All discovery cohort repertoires had been generated on a single sequencing platform. HLA typing covered class I and class II loci at four-digit resolution. The number of donors typed differed by locus, with roughly 620-640 for A, B, C, DRB1 and DQB1, approximately 500 for DQA1, nearly 610 for DPA1, and approximately 470 for DPB1. Roughly 5 DR-DQ haplotypes were handled as single units for association and clustering because linkage in the cohort was strong. Across around 400 genotyped donors of the cohort, an average of about 240,000 unique TCR beta nucleotide sequences per donor were sequenced, and roughly 20% of those sequences were non-productive. General conclusions and limits of the study: Roughly uniform sequencing depth across donors was assumed in presence/absence analyses, although this assumption may not hold. Because HLA typing was unavailable for some donors at each locus, only the typed subset was used in association tests. An association between a missense DCLRE1C variant and V-gene and J-gene trimming of TCR beta chains was found in a later genetic analysis and replicated in an independent cohort. The sequencing pipeline was judged likely to have produced a cluster of highly shared sequence variants as a technical artifact. Immune exposure information for the cohort was limited to CMV serostatus. In both the original and validation cohorts, the classifier was reported to diagnose cytomegalovirus status with high specificity and sensitivity. Most TCR sequences were observed very rarely across donors, whereas some public TCRs were present in many individuals. It was suggested by the authors that the approach could potentially be generalized to other disease states and immunological phenotypes. Some 15 rarely observed V segments, including chromosome 9 orphons, were excluded from the earlier analysis of just under 600 of the donors because counts were too low. Compared with equally common non-associated chains, HLA-associated TCR beta chains in a later analysis were more clonally expanded and had lower generation probabilities. A later analysis associated about 16,000 TCR beta sequences with specific HLA alleles at a false discovery rate of 0.05. Some IMGT-functional V segments, including TRBV6-2 and TRBV6-3, could not be distinguished by the 87-base-pair reads and were therefore excluded. In vitro tests confirmed that a few of the cytomegalovirus-associated TCR beta chains recognize cytomegalovirus antigens. A later analysis reported that several top co-occurrence clusters appeared linked to parvovirus B19, influenza, CMV and Epstein-Barr virus. Only TCR beta chains were sequenced in this cohort, and the absence of alpha or paired-chain data limited detectable features. Linkage disequilibrium might explain the correlated functional status among segregating V segments, but an unknown experimental factor could not be excluded. A later analysis found that TCR association rates varied across HLA loci, with DRB1 alleles showing the most associated TCRs and HLA-C alleles the fewest. According to a later analysis, most CMV-associated TCR beta chains appeared to be HLA-restricted, and the HLA associations seemed to be driven largely by CMV exposure. Compared with the roughly 670-donor mean, donors in an Asian-associated ancestry cluster had fewer N-insertions in productive TCRs, according to a later genetic analysis. A further reported finding was that TCR beta sequences accurately predicted the HLA-A and HLA-B alleles for most subjects in the first cohort. Assigning TCR associations to individual alleles was difficult when HLA alleles, especially DR and DQ, strongly co-occurred. Broadly in line with IMGT annotations, most TCR beta V segments showed up in productive rearrangements about 87% or about 30% of the time in an earlier analysis of 450 to 750 of the donors. In the study, around 150 TCR beta chains were listed as associated with cytomegalovirus.

The cohort comprised some 730 healthy bone marrow donors. At the time of sampling, every cohort member was nominally healthy, though immune exposures that went unrecorded were likely present. The donor was CMV seronegative and was included in the group of about 400 seronegative cohort members. Each donor provided a peripheral blood sample, and peripheral blood mononuclear cells were used for TCR beta sequencing. Genomic DNA was extracted from the blood cell samples with the Qiagen DNeasy Blood Extraction Kit. There are a few counts of this clone. Its cognate antigen has yet to be identified. There are no base qualities to consult, and no much larger clone falls within one base. From the germline V gene, CDR1 is SGHTA and CDR2 is FQGNSA. The CDR3 numbers 16 residues from cysteine through phenylalanine. Just the 48-base CDR3 DNA is kept, in frame starting at base 1. The V end loses 0 bases and the J end loses 1 base, and a stretch of 11 bases separates them.

Library prep was done by the immunoSEQ multiplex PCR assay. A mixture of 60 forward primers for TCR Vbeta segments and 13 reverse primers for TCR Jbeta segments was used in the multiplex PCR. A multiplex PCR assay on genomic DNA amplified the CDR3 region of rearranged TCR beta genes. Amplified TCR beta libraries were sequenced as 87-base-pair reads on the Illumina HiSeq System. The paper's processing steps were these. Across the 640 or so repertoires, a later analysis counted approximately 83 million unique TCR beta chains, 9.5 million to 12 million of which were shared by at least two donors. Raw reads were error-corrected and collapsed into unique sequences by a nearest-neighbor algorithm in which closely related sequences were merged to remove PCR and sequencing errors. Alignment of CDR3 sequences to IMGT reference sequences was used to assign V, D and J gene segments. For a sequence to be retained, a match of at least six nucleotides was required to both a V gene segment and a J gene segment. A rearrangement was called productive if the CDR3 had no stop codons and remained in frame with V and J, and every other rearrangement was called non-productive. CDR3 was defined according to IMGT convention as the region running from the second conserved V-encoded cysteine to the conserved J-encoded phenylalanine. In an earlier analysis of around 540 of the donors, sequences lacking an unambiguous match to a single V gene segment were excluded. An earlier analysis of 500 to 700 of the donors classified V segments as functional when productive rearrangements were above 56.7% and as segregating when the standard deviation between donors was above 5%. A statistical classification framework was developed to diagnose cytomegalovirus status using the catalog of TCR beta chain sequences. V and J gene assignment, in a later analysis, came from comparing TCR nucleotide sequences with IMGT/GENE-DB human TR gene sequences. A later analysis assigned CDR3 sequences and most-parsimonious VDJ recombination scenarios with the TCRdist pipeline. In a later analysis, each TCR beta chain was defined by its CDR3 amino acid sequence together with its V-gene family, and reads without a unique V-gene family were excluded. As a way to deal with suspected cross-contamination and a sequencing artifact, a later analysis dropped 450 to 600 nucleotide sequences that were highly shared and had low generation probability. A later analysis calculated a clonal expansion index for each public chain from normalized within-repertoire ranks of inferred template counts. Generation probabilities in a later analysis came from a VDJ recombination model fitted to out-of-frame rearrangements, and those results were checked against IGoR. In a later analysis, hypergeometric tests were used to score TCR-TCR, TCR-HLA and TCR-CMV co-occurrence, with a repertoire-size bias correction applied to TCR pairs. A later analysis estimated false discovery rates by permuting HLA or CMV assignments 20 times. In a later analysis, co-occurring TCRs were grouped using DBSCAN, with TCRdist sequence similarity added in when clustering inside HLA-allele-positive subsets. Co-occurrence clustering excluded repertoires with fewer than 30,000 or more than 120,000 public chains, plus five with anomalous nucleotide sharing. Sourced from immuneACCESS, this table was stored by TCRdb with only in-frame sequences that have V and J called. A share of the clones is absent; for the studies checked, an unresolved V gene accounts for under half, and the remainder has no known explanation. V and J calls and clone size are copied from that table; D and trimming were computed from the DNA. Here the sample has tens of thousands of clones; 90% to 95% occur a single time. Of the sample, 2% to 3% falls within the top ten clones.

The sequence was collected from a woman aged 18-35 years in good health and CMV-seronegative. The chain uses TRBV7-2 and TRBJ2-3, with TRBD1 tentatively as D gene (5 bases match). The sample consisted of PBMCs. CDR3 protein: CASSLAAGLGTDTQYF. The nucleotide sequence is TGTGCCAGCAGCTTAGCGGCAGGGTTGGGCACAGATACGCAGTATTTT.